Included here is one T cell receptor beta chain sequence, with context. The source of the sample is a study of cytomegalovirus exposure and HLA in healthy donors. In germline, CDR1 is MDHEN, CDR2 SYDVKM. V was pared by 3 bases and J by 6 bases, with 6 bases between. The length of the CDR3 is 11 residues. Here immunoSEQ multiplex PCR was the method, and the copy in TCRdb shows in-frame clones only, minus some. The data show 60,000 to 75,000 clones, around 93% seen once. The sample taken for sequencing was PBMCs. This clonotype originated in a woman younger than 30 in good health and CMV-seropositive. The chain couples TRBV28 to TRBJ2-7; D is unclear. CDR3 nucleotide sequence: TGTGCCAGCAGTTTGTTCGGCGAGCAGTACTTC. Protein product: CASSLFGEQYF. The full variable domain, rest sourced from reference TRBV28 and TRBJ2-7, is DVKVTQSSRYLVKRTGEKVFLECVQDMDHENMFWYRQDPGLGLRLIYFSYDVKMKEKGDIPEGYSVSREKKERFSLILESASTNQTSMYLCASSLFGEQYFGPGTRLTVT.